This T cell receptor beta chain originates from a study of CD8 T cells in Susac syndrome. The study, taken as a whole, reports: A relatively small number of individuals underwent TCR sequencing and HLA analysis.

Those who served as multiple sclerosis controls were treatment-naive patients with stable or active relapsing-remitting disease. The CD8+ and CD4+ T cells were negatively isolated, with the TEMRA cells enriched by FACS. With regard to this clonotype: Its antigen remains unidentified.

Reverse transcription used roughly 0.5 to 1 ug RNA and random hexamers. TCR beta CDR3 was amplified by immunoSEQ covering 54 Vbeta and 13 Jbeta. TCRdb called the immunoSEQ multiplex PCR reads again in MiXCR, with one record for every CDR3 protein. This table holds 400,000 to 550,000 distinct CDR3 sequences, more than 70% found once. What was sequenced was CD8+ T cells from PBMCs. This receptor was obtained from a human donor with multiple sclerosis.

This CDR3 reads CASSPVPPLHHEQYF. The CDR3 DNA is TGTGCCAGCAGTCCCGTCCCCCCTCTTCACCACGAGCAGTACTTC. The chain couples TRBV6-5 to TRBJ2-7; no clear D. This CDR3 contains 15 residues. V lost 5 bases and J lost 5, with 19 bases in between. Germline CDR1 MNHEY, CDR2 SVGAGI.